Listed below are T cell receptor beta chains from one sample, sequenced in a study of blood T cell repertoires in COVID-19. Profiling relied on immunoSEQ multiplex PCR, and the TCRdb table lists in-frame clones only, not all of them. The top ten hold around 2.1% of the sample, which has 250,000 or so clones, around 86% seen once. The sample was PBMCs or T cells enriched from blood (not recorded which). The receptor source for this set is a woman aged 45 to 65 who had recovered from COVID-19. CDR3s include the opening cysteine and the closing phenylalanine or tryptophan. The order of the fields is clone size, D gene, J gene, V gene, CDR3 protein, CDR3 DNA. A D gene is named only where the DNA matches it firmly. The size entry is marked missing in some rows and otherwise reads once, few, many or a size class.

clone size: -; D gene: -; J gene: TRBJ2-1; V gene: TRBV9; CDR3 protein: CASSVGDSGNEQFF; CDR3 DNA: TGTGCCAGCAGCGTCGGGGATAGTGGCAATGAGCAGTTCTTC
clone size: -; D gene: TRBD1; J gene: TRBJ1-2; V gene: TRBV3-1/TRBV3-2; CDR3 protein: CASSQRQGAVHLNYGYTF; CDR3 DNA: TGTGCCAGCAGCCAAAGACAGGGGGCGGTCCACCTTAACTATGGCTACACCTTC
clone size: -; D gene: -; J gene: TRBJ2-3; V gene: TRBV15; CDR3 protein: CATSRDPRGGKFAGQYF; CDR3 DNA: TGTGCCACCAGCAGAGATCCCAGGGGCGGAAAATTTGCGGGGCAGTATTTT
clone size: once; D gene: -; J gene: TRBJ2-3; V gene: TRBV7-6; CDR3 protein: CASSPRKGVTDTQYF; CDR3 DNA: TGTGCCAGCAGCCCCCGAAAGGGGGTCACAGATACGCAGTATTTT
clone size: -; D gene: TRBD1; J gene: TRBJ1-2; V gene: TRBV5-4; CDR3 protein: CASIDRDRNYGYTF; CDR3 DNA: TGTGCCAGCATCGACAGGGACAGGAACTATGGCTACACCTTC
clone size: -; D gene: TRBD1; J gene: TRBJ1-1; V gene: TRBV6-5; CDR3 protein: CASSSTTGARNTEAFF; CDR3 DNA: TGTGCCAGCAGTTCAACTACAGGGGCGAGGAACACTGAAGCTTTCTTT
clone size: -; D gene: TRBD1; J gene: TRBJ2-1; V gene: TRBV7-3; CDR3 protein: CASSRQGDMVNEQFF; CDR3 DNA: TGTGCCAGCAGCAGACAGGGGGATATGGTCAATGAGCAGTTCTTC
clone size: once; D gene: -; J gene: TRBJ1-5; V gene: TRBV2; CDR3 protein: CASSSRRGGSNQPQHF; CDR3 DNA: TGTGCCAGCAGTTCCCGGCGGGGGGGAAGCAATCAGCCCCAGCATTTT
clone size: once; D gene: TRBD1; J gene: TRBJ2-5; V gene: TRBV18; CDR3 protein: CASSPSGGETQYF; CDR3 DNA: TGTGCCAGCTCACCATCAGGGGGAGAGACCCAGTACTTC
clone size: -; D gene: -; J gene: TRBJ2-1; V gene: TRBV5-4; CDR3 protein: CASSFSSSSYNEQFF; CDR3 DNA: TGTGCCAGCAGCTTTTCGTCCAGCTCCTACAATGAGCAGTTCTTC
clone size: -; D gene: -; J gene: TRBJ2-2; V gene: TRBV6-5; CDR3 protein: CASSNRVRGELFF; CDR3 DNA: TGTGCCAGCAGTAACAGGGTCCGCGGGGAGCTGTTTTTT
clone size: few; D gene: -; J gene: TRBJ1-2; V gene: TRBV4-3; CDR3 protein: CASSQAGHPTHYGYTF; CDR3 DNA: TGCGCCAGCAGCCAAGCCGGACACCCAACTCACTATGGCTACACCTTC
clone size: -; D gene: TRBD2; J gene: TRBJ2-5; V gene: TRBV6-2/TRBV6-3; CDR3 protein: CASSRWTSGLETQYF; CDR3 DNA: TGTGCCAGCAGCCGATGGACTAGCGGTCTGGAGACCCAGTACTTC
clone size: -; D gene: -; J gene: TRBJ1-2; V gene: TRBV7-9; CDR3 protein: CAILGGAGGYTF; CDR3 DNA: TGTGCCATCCTCGGCGGGGCGGGTGGCTACACCTTC
clone size: -; D gene: -; J gene: TRBJ2-6; V gene: TRBV6-6; CDR3 protein: CASSPTSTRQAGANVLTF; CDR3 DNA: TGTGCCAGCAGTCCCACCTCTACGCGACAGGCTGGGGCCAACGTCCTGACTTTC
clone size: few; D gene: -; J gene: TRBJ2-7; V gene: TRBV9; CDR3 protein: CASSIDSYAYEQYF; CDR3 DNA: TGTGCCAGCAGCATCGACAGTTATGCCTACGAGCAGTACTTC
clone size: -; D gene: -; J gene: TRBJ2-5; V gene: TRBV5-1; CDR3 protein: CASSGPPGLIKETQYF; CDR3 DNA: TGCGCCAGCAGCGGACCCCCGGGACTTATAAAAGAGACCCAGTACTTC
clone size: few; D gene: -; J gene: TRBJ1-3; V gene: TRBV2; CDR3 protein: CASRYRQRGNTIYF; CDR3 DNA: TGTGCCAGCAGATACCGACAGAGGGGAAACACCATATATTTT
clone size: once; D gene: -; J gene: TRBJ1-3; V gene: TRBV5-1; CDR3 protein: CASSLRSSGNTIYF; CDR3 DNA: TGCGCCAGCAGCTTACGGAGCTCTGGAAACACCATATATTTT
clone size: -; D gene: -; J gene: TRBJ2-7; V gene: TRBV14; CDR3 protein: CASSPTSTPYYEQYF; CDR3 DNA: TGTGCCAGCAGCCCCACTAGCACTCCCTACTACGAGCAGTACTTC
clone size: -; D gene: -; J gene: TRBJ1-5; V gene: TRBV19; CDR3 protein: CASSIEGRGNQPQHF; CDR3 DNA: TGTGCCAGTAGTATAGAAGGGAGAGGCAATCAGCCCCAGCATTTT
clone size: -; D gene: -; J gene: TRBJ2-1; V gene: TRBV7-9; CDR3 protein: CASSLGLTRESYNEQFF; CDR3 DNA: TGTGCCAGCAGCTTGGGTTTAACTAGGGAGTCCTACAATGAGCAGTTCTTC
clone size: -; D gene: -; J gene: TRBJ2-2; V gene: TRBV18; CDR3 protein: CASSPPIFTRGSGTGELFF; CDR3 DNA: TGTGCCAGCTCACCACCAATTTTCACAAGAGGGAGTGGCACCGGGGAGCTGTTTTTT
clone size: -; D gene: TRBD2; J gene: TRBJ2-7; V gene: TRBV11-2; CDR3 protein: CASSFKDGASGRGYEQYF; CDR3 DNA: TGTGCCAGCAGCTTTAAGGATGGGGCTAGCGGACGAGGGTACGAGCAGTACTTC
clone size: -; D gene: TRBD1; J gene: TRBJ1-1; V gene: TRBV29-1; CDR3 protein: CSVAGQRNTEAFF; CDR3 DNA: TGCAGCGTTGCGGGACAGAGGAACACTGAAGCTTTCTTT
clone size: -; D gene: -; J gene: TRBJ1-5; V gene: TRBV2; CDR3 protein: CASTSASNQPQHF; CDR3 DNA: TGTGCCAGTACCAGCGCGTCGAATCAGCCCCAGCATTTT
clone size: once; D gene: -; J gene: TRBJ2-5; V gene: TRBV7-2; CDR3 protein: CASSLGRAQETQYF; CDR3 DNA: TGTGCCAGCAGCTTAGGGCGGGCTCAAGAGACCCAGTACTTC
clone size: -; D gene: TRBD2; J gene: TRBJ2-3; V gene: TRBV7-2; CDR3 protein: CASNSRGGDTQYF; CDR3 DNA: TGTGCCAGTAACTCCCGGGGGGGAGATACGCAGTATTTT
clone size: few; D gene: TRBD1; J gene: TRBJ1-5; V gene: TRBV5-8; CDR3 protein: CASSRRTGDIQPQHF; CDR3 DNA: TGTGCCAGCAGCCGAAGAACAGGGGATATCCAGCCCCAGCATTTT
clone size: -; D gene: TRBD2; J gene: TRBJ2-7; V gene: TRBV20-1; CDR3 protein: CSASTSGRVYEQYF; CDR3 DNA: TGCAGTGCTAGTACTAGCGGGAGAGTTTACGAGCAGTACTTC
clone size: -; D gene: TRBD2; J gene: TRBJ2-2; V gene: TRBV11-2; CDR3 protein: CASSPTGRAPGELFF; CDR3 DNA: TGTGCCAGCAGCCCCACGGGGAGGGCCCCCGGGGAGCTGTTTTTT
clone size: -; D gene: TRBD1; J gene: TRBJ1-5; V gene: TRBV4-1; CDR3 protein: CASSQERTGLNQPQHF; CDR3 DNA: TGCGCCAGCAGCCAAGAGCGGACAGGGCTCAATCAGCCCCAGCATTTT
clone size: -; D gene: -; J gene: TRBJ2-5; V gene: TRBV19; CDR3 protein: CASSISGYQETQYF; CDR3 DNA: TGTGCCAGTAGTATTTCCGGTTACCAAGAGACCCAGTACTTC
clone size: -; D gene: TRBD2; J gene: TRBJ2-1; V gene: TRBV7-2; CDR3 protein: CASSPRGTSGGAGDEQFF; CDR3 DNA: TGTGCCAGCAGCCCCCGCGGGACTAGCGGGGGGGCCGGGGATGAGCAGTTCTTC
clone size: -; D gene: -; J gene: TRBJ1-1; V gene: TRBV29-1; CDR3 protein: CSGRANTEAFF; CDR3 DNA: TGCAGCGGGCGGGCGAACACTGAAGCTTTCTTT
clone size: -; D gene: -; J gene: TRBJ1-1; V gene: TRBV18; CDR3 protein: CASSLGGRSTEAFF; CDR3 DNA: TGTGCCAGCTCACTCGGGGGGCGCAGCACTGAAGCTTTCTTT
clone size: -; D gene: -; J gene: TRBJ2-1; V gene: TRBV14; CDR3 protein: CASSQDPSVAAEQFF; CDR3 DNA: TGTGCCAGCAGCCAAGACCCCTCGGTCGCGGCAGAGCAGTTCTTC
clone size: once; D gene: -; J gene: TRBJ1-2; V gene: TRBV6-1; CDR3 protein: CASSEHAKEGYTF; CDR3 DNA: TGTGCCAGCAGTGAACACGCCAAGGAGGGCTACACCTTC
clone size: -; D gene: -; J gene: TRBJ2-2; V gene: TRBV18; CDR3 protein: CASSRIFSANTGELFF; CDR3 DNA: TGTGCCAGCTCACGAATCTTCAGCGCGAACACCGGGGAGCTGTTTTTT
clone size: -; D gene: TRBD1; J gene: TRBJ2-5; V gene: TRBV19; CDR3 protein: CASSTGTGEVQETQYF; CDR3 DNA: TGTGCCAGTAGTACCGGGACAGGGGAGGTACAAGAGACCCAGTACTTC
clone size: -; D gene: TRBD1; J gene: TRBJ1-4; V gene: TRBV27; CDR3 protein: CASRSQGAGNEKLFF; CDR3 DNA: TGTGCCAGCAGGTCACAGGGGGCGGGTAATGAAAAACTGTTTTTT
clone size: -; D gene: TRBD2; J gene: TRBJ2-3; V gene: TRBV9; CDR3 protein: CASSPGLASTDTQYF; CDR3 DNA: TGTGCCAGCAGCCCCGGACTAGCGAGTACAGATACGCAGTATTTT
clone size: -; D gene: -; J gene: TRBJ1-2; V gene: TRBV20-1; CDR3 protein: CSASPQKKMGYTF; CDR3 DNA: TGCAGTGCTAGTCCCCAGAAGAAAATGGGCTACACCTTC
clone size: few; D gene: TRBD1; J gene: TRBJ1-4; V gene: TRBV11-3; CDR3 protein: CASSLRDRGLGNEKLFF; CDR3 DNA: TGTGCCAGCAGCTTACGAGACAGGGGGCTTGGAAATGAAAAACTGTTTTTT